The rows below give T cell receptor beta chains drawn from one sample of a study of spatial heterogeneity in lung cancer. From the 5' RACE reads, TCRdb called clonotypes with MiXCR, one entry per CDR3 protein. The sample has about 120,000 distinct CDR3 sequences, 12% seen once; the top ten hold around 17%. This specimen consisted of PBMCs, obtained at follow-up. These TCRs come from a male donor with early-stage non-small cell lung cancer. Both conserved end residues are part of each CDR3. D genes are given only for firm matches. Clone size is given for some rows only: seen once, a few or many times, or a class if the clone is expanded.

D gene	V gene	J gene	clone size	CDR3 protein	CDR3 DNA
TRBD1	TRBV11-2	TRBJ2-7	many	CASSSLRAGGYEQYF	TGTGCCAGCAGCTCCCTGAGGGCAGGGGGCTACGAGCAGTACTTC
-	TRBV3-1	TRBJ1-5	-	CASSQSASYQPQHF	TGTGCCAGCAGCCAGAGCGCCTCCTATCAGCCCCAGCATTTT
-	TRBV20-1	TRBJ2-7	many	CSAITLSSYEQYF	TGCAGTGCCATCACCCTGAGCTCCTACGAGCAGTACTTC
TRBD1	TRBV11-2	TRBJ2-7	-	CASTSTGTGASEQYF	TGTGCCAGCACCTCAACCGGGACAGGGGCCAGCGAGCAGTACTTC
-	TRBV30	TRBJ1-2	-	CAWSVRAQIANGYTF	TGTGCCTGGAGTGTTCGGGCCCAAATCGCAAATGGCTACACCTTC
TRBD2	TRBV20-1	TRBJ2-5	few	CSASGGQETQYF	TGCAGTGCTAGCGGGGGGCAAGAGACCCAGTACTTC
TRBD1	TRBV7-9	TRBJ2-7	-	CASSLAFYQTPGQDYEQYF	TGTGCCAGCAGCTTAGCCTTTTACCAGACACCCGGACAGGACTACGAGCAGTACTTC
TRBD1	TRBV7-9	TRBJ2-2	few	CASTSPGTGGSGELFF	TGTGCCAGCACCTCCCCCGGGACAGGGGGGTCCGGGGAGCTGTTTTTT
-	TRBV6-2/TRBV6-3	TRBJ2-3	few	CASSYGPNTDTQYF	TGTGCCAGCAGTTACGGGCCCAACACAGATACGCAGTATTTT
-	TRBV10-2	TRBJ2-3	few	CASSVSGGTDTQYF	TGCGCCAGCAGTGTGTCGGGGGGCACAGATACGCAGTATTTT
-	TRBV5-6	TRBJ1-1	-	CASSLQTGGPWPYAFF	TGTGCCAGCAGCCTTCAGACGGGGGGCCCATGGCCCTATGCTTTCTTT
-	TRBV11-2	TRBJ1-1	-	CASSVGQPEAFF	TGTGCCAGCAGCGTCGGACAGCCAGAAGCTTTCTTT
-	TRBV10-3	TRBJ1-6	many	CAISVQPGSPLHF	TGTGCCATCAGTGTTCAGCCCGGCTCACCCCTCCACTTT
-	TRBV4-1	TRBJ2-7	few	CASSQDRPARQYF	TGCGCCAGCAGCCAAGACAGGCCAGCTCGGCAGTACTTC
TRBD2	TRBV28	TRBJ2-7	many	CASSPWGGSSYEQYF	TGTGCCAGCAGTCCCTGGGGAGGGAGCTCCTACGAGCAGTACTTC
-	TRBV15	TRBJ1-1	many	CATSRDRGGTTEAFF	TGTGCCACCAGCAGAGACCGGGGCGGAACGACTGAAGCTTTCTTT
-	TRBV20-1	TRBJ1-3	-	CSASRGAAGNTIYF	TGCAGTGCTAGCCGGGGGGCGGCAGGCAACACCATATATTTT
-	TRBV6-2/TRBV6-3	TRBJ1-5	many	CASSWDSNQPQHF	TGTGCCAGCAGTTGGGACAGCAATCAGCCCCAGCATTTT
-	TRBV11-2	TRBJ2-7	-	CASSFDTFSYEQYF	TGTGCCAGCAGCTTCGATACTTTCTCCTACGAGCAGTACTTC
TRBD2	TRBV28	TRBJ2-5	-	CASSLLAGAFQETQYF	TGTGCCAGCAGTTTGCTAGCGGGGGCTTTCCAAGAGACCCAGTACTTC
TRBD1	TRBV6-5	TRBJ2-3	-	CASSIQGAIDTQYF	TGTGCCAGCAGTATACAGGGGGCGATCGATACGCAGTATTTT
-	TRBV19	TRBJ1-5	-	CASSMVGTGNQPQHF	TGTGCCAGTAGTATGGTGGGTACGGGCAATCAGCCCCAGCATTTT
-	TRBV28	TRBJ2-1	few	CASRQNEYEQFF	TGTGCCAGCAGGCAGAATGAATATGAGCAGTTCTTC
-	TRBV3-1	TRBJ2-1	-	CASSPSRSEQFF	TGTGCCAGCAGCCCCAGCCGGAGCGAGCAGTTCTTC
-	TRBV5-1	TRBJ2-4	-	CASSLGQATRIQYF	TGCGCCAGCAGCTTGGGACAGGCGACCCGGATTCAGTACTTC
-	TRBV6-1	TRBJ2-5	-	CASSEAWEWQELAQYF	TGTGCCAGCAGTGAAGCGTGGGAGTGGCAAGAGTTGGCCCAGTACTTC
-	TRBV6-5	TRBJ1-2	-	CASSYAGVGGYTF	TGTGCCAGCAGTTACGCAGGGGTGGGCGGCTACACCTTC
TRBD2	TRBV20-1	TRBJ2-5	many	CSARVGSGGAETQYF	TGCAGTGCTAGAGTTGGTAGCGGGGGGGCAGAGACCCAGTACTTC
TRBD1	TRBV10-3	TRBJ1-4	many	CAISGTGVRNEKLFF	TGTGCCATCAGTGGTACAGGGGTCCGGAATGAAAAACTGTTTTTT
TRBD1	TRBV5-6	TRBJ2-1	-	CASSSGQGNYNEQFF	TGTGCCAGCAGCTCAGGACAGGGGAACTACAATGAGCAGTTCTTC
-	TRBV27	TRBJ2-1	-	CASSIGLPPYNEQFF	TGTGCCAGCAGTATCGGACTACCACCCTACAATGAGCAGTTCTTC
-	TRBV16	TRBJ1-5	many	CASSQSAQGTQPQHF	TGTGCCAGCAGCCAATCGGCGCAGGGGACGCAGCCCCAGCATTTT
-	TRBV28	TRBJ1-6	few	CASSRDSSSPLHF	TGTGCCAGCAGTCGGGATAGCAGTTCCCCCCTCCACTTT
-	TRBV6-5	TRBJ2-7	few	CASSYSMVLSYEQYF	TGTGCCAGCAGTTACTCGATGGTACTGTCCTACGAGCAGTACTTC
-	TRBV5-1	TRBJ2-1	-	CASSLEAGLYNEQFF	TGCGCCAGCAGCTTGGAGGCGGGGCTGTACAATGAGCAGTTCTTC
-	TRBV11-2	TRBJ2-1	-	CASRTSLWRSYNEQFF	TGTGCCAGCCGAACCTCGCTATGGCGGTCCTACAATGAGCAGTTCTTC
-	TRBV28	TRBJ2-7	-	CASSLRGQEDYEQYF	TGTGCCAGCAGTTTACGGGGACAAGAAGACTACGAGCAGTACTTC
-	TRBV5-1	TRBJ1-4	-	CASSLARNSGPTNEKLFF	TGCGCCAGCAGCTTGGCCCGTAATTCGGGGCCAACTAATGAAAAACTGTTTTTT
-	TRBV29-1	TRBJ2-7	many	CSAVTANSYEQYF	TGCAGCGCTGTGACAGCAAACTCCTACGAGCAGTACTTC
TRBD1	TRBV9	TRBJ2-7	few	CASSVGGTGSYEQYF	TGTGCCAGCAGCGTAGGGGGGACAGGGAGCTACGAGCAGTACTTC
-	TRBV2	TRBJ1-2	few	CATIGTLNSYGYTF	TGTGCCACTATCGGGACTCTCAACTCCTATGGCTACACCTTC
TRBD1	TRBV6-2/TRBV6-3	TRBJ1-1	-	CASIRGPGTEAFF	TGTGCCAGCATAAGGGGGCCGGGTACTGAAGCTTTCTTT
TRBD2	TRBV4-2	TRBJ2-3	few	CASSQDRGGGTQYF	TGTGCCAGCAGCCAAGATAGGGGCGGGGGAACGCAGTATTTT
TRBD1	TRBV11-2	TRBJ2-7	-	CASSSSGQTSSGQYF	TGTGCCAGCAGCTCATCGGGACAGACCTCGTCAGGGCAGTACTTC
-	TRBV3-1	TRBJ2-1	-	CASSQGTATNEQFF	TGTGCCAGCAGCCAAGGGACCGCTACAAATGAGCAGTTCTTC
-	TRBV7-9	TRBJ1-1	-	CASSPPGEAFF	TGTGCCAGCAGTCCCCCGGGAGAAGCTTTCTTT
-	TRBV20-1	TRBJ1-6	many	CSARDPGNSPLHF	TGCAGTGCTAGAGATCCGGGGAATTCACCCCTCCACTTT
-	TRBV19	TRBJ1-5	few	CASSIWGNSNQPQHF	TGTGCCAGTAGTATCTGGGGGAATAGCAATCAGCCCCAGCATTTT
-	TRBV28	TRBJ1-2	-	CASSFKGGNYGYTF	TGTGCCAGCAGTTTTAAGGGGGGTAACTATGGCTACACCTTC